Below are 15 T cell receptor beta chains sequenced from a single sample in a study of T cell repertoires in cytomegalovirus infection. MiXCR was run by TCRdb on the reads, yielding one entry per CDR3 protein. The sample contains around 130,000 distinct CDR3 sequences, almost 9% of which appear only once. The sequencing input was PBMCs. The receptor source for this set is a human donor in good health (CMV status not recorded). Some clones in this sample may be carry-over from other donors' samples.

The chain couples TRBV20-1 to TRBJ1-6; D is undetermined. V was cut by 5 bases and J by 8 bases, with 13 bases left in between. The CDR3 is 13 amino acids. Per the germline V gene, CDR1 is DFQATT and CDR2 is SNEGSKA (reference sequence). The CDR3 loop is CSASGEVDSPLHF. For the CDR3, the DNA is TGCAGTGCTTCCGGAGAGGTGGATTCACCCCTCCACTTT.

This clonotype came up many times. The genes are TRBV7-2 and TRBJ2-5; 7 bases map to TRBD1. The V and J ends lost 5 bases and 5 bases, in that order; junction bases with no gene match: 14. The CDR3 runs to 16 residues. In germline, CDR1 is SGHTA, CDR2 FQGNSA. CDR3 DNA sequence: TGTGCCAGCAGCCCAATAGCGAGGGGGCAGCCGGAGACCCAGTACTTC. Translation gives CASSPIARGQPETQYF. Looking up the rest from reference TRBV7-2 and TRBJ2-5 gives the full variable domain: GAGVSQSPSNKVTEKGKDVELRCDPISGHTALYWYRQSLGQGLEFLIYFQGNSAPDKSGLPSDRFSAERTGGSVSTLTIQRTQQEDSAVYLCASSPIARGQPETQYFGPGTRLLVL.

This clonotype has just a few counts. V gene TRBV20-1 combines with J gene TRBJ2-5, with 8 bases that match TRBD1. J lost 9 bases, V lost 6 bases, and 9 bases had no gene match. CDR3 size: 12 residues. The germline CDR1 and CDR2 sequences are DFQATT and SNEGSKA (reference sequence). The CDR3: CSATQGALPQYF. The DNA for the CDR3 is TGCAGTGCGACTCAGGGGGCGCTACCCCAGTACTTC.

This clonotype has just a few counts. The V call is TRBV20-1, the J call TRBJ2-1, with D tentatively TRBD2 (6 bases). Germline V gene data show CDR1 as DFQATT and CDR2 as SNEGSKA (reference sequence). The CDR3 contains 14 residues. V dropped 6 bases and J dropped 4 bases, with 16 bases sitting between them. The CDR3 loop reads CSAETPGVYNEQFF. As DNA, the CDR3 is TGCAGTGCGGAAACCCCGGGAGTATACAATGAGCAGTTCTTC.

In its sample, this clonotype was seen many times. CDR3 DNA sequence: TGTGCCAGCACCCCTAGCGGGGGATTAGCCAAAAACATTCAGTACTTC. Translating it yields CASTPSGGLAKNIQYF. The chain links TRBV12-3 or TRBV12-4 to TRBJ2-4, with 10 nucleotides matching TRBD2. Germline trimming cut 7 bases from V and 0 bases from J; bases unmatched to any gene: 6. This CDR3 contains 16 residues.

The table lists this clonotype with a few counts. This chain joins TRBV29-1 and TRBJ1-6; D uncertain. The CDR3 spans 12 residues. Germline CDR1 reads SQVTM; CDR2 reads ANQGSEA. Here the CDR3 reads CSLQDGYTPLHF. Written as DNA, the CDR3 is TGCAGTCTACAAGACGGGTATACGCCCCTCCACTTT.

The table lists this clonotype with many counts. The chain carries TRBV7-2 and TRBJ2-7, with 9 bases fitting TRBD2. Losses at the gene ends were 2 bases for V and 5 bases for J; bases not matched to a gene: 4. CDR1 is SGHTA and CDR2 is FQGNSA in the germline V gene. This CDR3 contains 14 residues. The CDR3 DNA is TGTGCCAGCAGCTTAATGACTAGCGGAGACGAGCAGTACTTC. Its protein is CASSLMTSGDEQYF.

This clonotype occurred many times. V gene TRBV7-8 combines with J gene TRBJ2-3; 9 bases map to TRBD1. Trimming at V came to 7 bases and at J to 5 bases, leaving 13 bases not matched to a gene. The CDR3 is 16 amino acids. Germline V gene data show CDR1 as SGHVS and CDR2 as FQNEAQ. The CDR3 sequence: CASNPWNRGRGDTQYF. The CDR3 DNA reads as TGTGCCAGCAATCCCTGGAACAGGGGGCGAGGAGATACGCAGTATTTT.

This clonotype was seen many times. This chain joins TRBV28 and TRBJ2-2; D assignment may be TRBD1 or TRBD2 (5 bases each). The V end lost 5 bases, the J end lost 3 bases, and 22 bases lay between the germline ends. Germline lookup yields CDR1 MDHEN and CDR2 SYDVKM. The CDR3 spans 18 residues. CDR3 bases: TGTGCCAGCAGTCTTACGGGACCAGGTTTGGGGTACACCGGGGAGCTGTTTTTT. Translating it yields CASSLTGPGLGYTGELFF.

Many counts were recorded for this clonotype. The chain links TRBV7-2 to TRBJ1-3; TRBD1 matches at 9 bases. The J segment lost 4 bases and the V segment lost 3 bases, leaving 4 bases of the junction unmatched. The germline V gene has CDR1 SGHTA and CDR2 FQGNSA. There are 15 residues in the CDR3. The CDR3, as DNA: TGTGCCAGCAGCTTGGGGACAGGGCACGGAAACACCATATATTTT. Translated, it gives CASSLGTGHGNTIYF.

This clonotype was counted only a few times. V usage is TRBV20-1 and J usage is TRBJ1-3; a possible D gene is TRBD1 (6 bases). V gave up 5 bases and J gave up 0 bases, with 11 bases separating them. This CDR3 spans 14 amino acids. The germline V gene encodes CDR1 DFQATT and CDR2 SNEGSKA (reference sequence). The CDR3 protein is CSAGDISSGNTIYF. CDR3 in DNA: TGCAGTGCTGGGGACATTAGCTCTGGAAACACCATATATTTT.

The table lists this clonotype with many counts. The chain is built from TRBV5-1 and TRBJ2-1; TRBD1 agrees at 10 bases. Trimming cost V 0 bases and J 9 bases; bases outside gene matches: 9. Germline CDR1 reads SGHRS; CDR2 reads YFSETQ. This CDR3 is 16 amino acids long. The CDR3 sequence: CASSLARDRGLGEQFF. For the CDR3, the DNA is TGCGCCAGCAGCTTGGCCCGAGACAGGGGGCTTGGTGAGCAGTTCTTC.

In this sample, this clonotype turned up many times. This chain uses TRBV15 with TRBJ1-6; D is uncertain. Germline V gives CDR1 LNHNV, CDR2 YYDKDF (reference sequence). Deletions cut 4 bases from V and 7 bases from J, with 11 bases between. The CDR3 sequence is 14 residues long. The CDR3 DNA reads TGTGCCACCAGCATAACAATGATCAATTCACCCCTCCACTTT. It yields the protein CATSITMINSPLHF.

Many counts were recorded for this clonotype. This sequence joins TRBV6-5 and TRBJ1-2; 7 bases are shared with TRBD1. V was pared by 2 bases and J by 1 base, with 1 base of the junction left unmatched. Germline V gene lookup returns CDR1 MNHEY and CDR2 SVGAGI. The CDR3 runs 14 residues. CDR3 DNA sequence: TGTGCCAGCAGTTACGACAGGGATAACTATGGCTACACCTTC. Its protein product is CASSYDRDNYGYTF.

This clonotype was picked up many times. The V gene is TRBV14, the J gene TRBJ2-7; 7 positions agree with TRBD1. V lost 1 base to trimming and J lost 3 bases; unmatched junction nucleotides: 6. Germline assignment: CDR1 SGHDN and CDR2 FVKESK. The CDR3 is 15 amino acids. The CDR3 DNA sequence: TGTGCCAGCAGCCAAGTTAAGGGACAGATCTACGAGCAGTACTTC. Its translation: CASSQVKGQIYEQYF. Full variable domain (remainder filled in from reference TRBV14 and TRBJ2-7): EAGVTQFPSHSVIEKGQTVTLRCDPISGHDNLYWYRRVMGKEIKFLLHFVKESKQDESGMPNNRFLAERTGGTYSTLKVQPAELEDSGVYFCASSQVKGQIYEQYFGPGTRLTVT.